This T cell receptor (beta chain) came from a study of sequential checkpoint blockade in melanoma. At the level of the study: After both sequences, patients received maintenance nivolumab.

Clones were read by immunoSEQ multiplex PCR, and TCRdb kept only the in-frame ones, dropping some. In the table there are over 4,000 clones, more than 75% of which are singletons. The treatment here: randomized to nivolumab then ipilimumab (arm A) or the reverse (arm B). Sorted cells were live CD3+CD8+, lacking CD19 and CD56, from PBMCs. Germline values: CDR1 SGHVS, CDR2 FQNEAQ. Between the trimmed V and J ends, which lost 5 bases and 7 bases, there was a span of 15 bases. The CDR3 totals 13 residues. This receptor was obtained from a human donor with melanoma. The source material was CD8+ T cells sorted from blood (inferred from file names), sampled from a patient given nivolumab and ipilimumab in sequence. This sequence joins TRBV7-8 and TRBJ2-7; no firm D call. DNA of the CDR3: TGTGCCAGCAGCCTCTCATTGTTACGGGAGCAGTACTTC. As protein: CASSLSLLREQYF.